This T cell receptor beta chain was recorded in a study of OX40 agonist ivuxolimab in advanced cancers. Background for the entire study: Ivuxolimab was an agonistic, fully human IgG2 monoclonal antibody directed against OX40 (CD134), a costimulatory receptor. Intravenous ivuxolimab was administered to patients every 2 weeks at six dose levels: 0.01, 0.1, 0.3, 1.5, 3 and 10 mg/kg. Of the roughly 53 patients in dose escalation, 19 had hepatocellular carcinoma, around 15 had melanoma, 9 had renal cell carcinoma and 9 had head and neck cancer. Partial responses were achieved by three dose-escalation patients, of whom one had hepatocellular carcinoma and two had cutaneous melanoma. In the dose-escalation cohort, approximately 82% of patients were male, and the mean age was around 60 years with a range of roughly 23 to 90. The paper covers the monotherapy dose-escalation part of the phase I ivuxolimab trial, which included N of about 56 patients. The point of sequencing TCRbeta in the periphery was to test whether ivuxolimab changed TCR sequence diversity and drove clonal T-cell expansion. Prior anti-PD-1, anti-PD-L1 or anti-CTLA-4 therapy was permitted, and checkpoint inhibitors had been received by 40% to 50% of dose-escalation patients. Study-level results and caveats: After ivuxolimab, more expanded clones were found on average in CD8+ T cells than in CD4+ T cells. Low levels of normalized T-cell clonal expansion were also shown by some nonresponding patients. At doses from 0.1 to 3.0 mg/kg, clonal expansion was seen in both CD4+ and CD8+ blood T cells between baseline and week 6. The antigen specificity of the clonally expanded peripheral T cells was not determined. In the 0.1-3.0 mg/kg groups, partial responders had among the lowest normalized peripheral clonal expansion, particularly in CD8+ T cells.

CDR1 and CDR2 (MDHEN, SYDVKM) derive from the germline V gene. From the cysteine through the phenylalanine, the CDR3 covers 12 amino acids. The DNA shown is the 36-base CDR3, in frame from base 1. V loses 4 bases, J loses 5 bases, and the germline ends lie 8 bases apart. Genomic DNA was extracted from sorted cells for sequencing of the TCRbeta CDR3 region. The immunoSEQ Assay was used for sequencing of TCRbeta CDR3 regions. TCRdb obtained this table from immuneACCESS and retained in-frame rearrangements with V and J assigned. These tables miss some clones; where compared with another copy, unresolved V genes account for less than half of the shortfall, and the remainder is unexplained. The sample table holds 98,000 or so clones, of which less than 95% were seen once. Together, the top ten hold roughly 0.61% of the sample. The trial excluded patients who had a history of autoimmune disease or who were on systemic immunosuppression. Peripheral blood for TCR sequencing was collected from all dose cohorts at baseline, on cycle 4 day 1, and on cycle 7 day 1. The samples were drawn from a first-in-human, open-label, multicenter phase I dose-escalation trial of ivuxolimab. Adults with locally advanced or metastatic melanoma, renal cell, hepatocellular, or head and neck squamous cell carcinoma were enrolled in the trial. CD4+ and CD8+ T cells were sorted separately from peripheral blood before TCR sequencing.

This clone appeared a single time. No cognate antigen has been identified for it. Base qualities are not at hand, and no much larger clone is one base apart. This sequence originates from an adult with an advanced solid tumor such as melanoma, head and neck, liver or kidney cancer. The chain is assembled from TRBV28 and TRBJ1-2; a confident D gene designation cannot be given. The material sequenced was CD4+ or CD8+ T cells sorted from blood, taken in a trial of the OX40 agonist ivuxolimab. Here is the DNA: TGTGCCAGCAGTTCTACAGTATATGGCTACACCTTC. Translated, this is CASSSTVYGYTF.